Listed below are T cell receptor beta chains from one sample, sequenced in a study of shared clonotypes between healthy human individuals. Profiling relied on immunoSEQ multiplex PCR, and the TCRdb table lists in-frame clones only, not all of them. The profile covers hundreds of thousands of clones, with approximately 96% appearing a single time and 0.095% to 0.13% taken by the ten largest. The sequenced material came from naive CD8+ T cells sorted from blood. These receptors were obtained from a woman in her thirties in good health. Each CDR3 is given with its conserved first and last residue. Each record gives: CDR3 protein, CDR3 DNA, D gene, V gene, clone size, J gene, CDR3 length. A D gene is named only where the DNA matches it firmly. Clone size appears in some rows only: once, few, many, or a class for an expanded clone.

CDR3aa: CSVVIGGAYGYTF
CDR3nt: TGCAGCGTTGTGATAGGGGGCGCCTATGGCTACACCTTC
d_gene: TRBD1
v_gene: TRBV29-1
abundance: -
j_gene: TRBJ1-2
len: 13

CDR3aa: CASSQGTELNYGYTF
CDR3nt: TGCGCCAGCAGCCAAGGGACCGAACTTAACTATGGCTACACCTTC
d_gene: -
v_gene: TRBV4-1
abundance: once
j_gene: TRBJ1-2
len: 15

CDR3aa: CASSLGLLDTEAFF
CDR3nt: TGTGCCAGCAGTTTAGGGCTCTTGGACACTGAAGCTTTCTTT
d_gene: -
v_gene: TRBV28
abundance: -
j_gene: TRBJ1-1
len: 14

CDR3aa: CASSLDRGTNEQFF
CDR3nt: TGTGCCAGCAGTTTGGACAGGGGTACCAATGAGCAGTTCTTC
d_gene: TRBD1
v_gene: TRBV27
abundance: -
j_gene: TRBJ2-1
len: 14

CDR3aa: CASSEDRGDAADTQYF
CDR3nt: TGTGCCAGCTCGGAGGACCGTGGCGACGCCGCAGATACGCAGTATTTT
d_gene: -
v_gene: TRBV2
abundance: -
j_gene: TRBJ2-3
len: 16

CDR3aa: CASSETGGEYEQYF
CDR3nt: TGCGCCAGCAGTGAGACAGGTGGGGAGTACGAGCAGTACTTC
d_gene: -
v_gene: TRBV10-1
abundance: once
j_gene: TRBJ2-7
len: 14

CDR3aa: CASSEPGQGSYEQYF
CDR3nt: TGTGCCAGCAGTGAGCCGGGACAGGGGTCCTACGAGCAGTACTTC
d_gene: TRBD1
v_gene: TRBV2
abundance: -
j_gene: TRBJ2-7
len: 15

CDR3aa: CASSSDSSYNEQFF
CDR3nt: TGTGCCAGCAGCTCAGACAGCTCCTACAATGAGCAGTTCTTC
d_gene: -
v_gene: TRBV13
abundance: -
j_gene: TRBJ2-1
len: 14

CDR3aa: CASSLGGYAGELFF
CDR3nt: TGTGCCAGCAGCCTCGGAGGGTACGCCGGGGAGCTGTTTTTT
d_gene: -
v_gene: TRBV6-5
abundance: -
j_gene: TRBJ2-2
len: 14

CDR3aa: CAYTLAGADNEQFF
CDR3nt: TGTGCCTATACCTTGGCGGGAGCGGACAATGAGCAGTTCTTC
d_gene: TRBD2
v_gene: TRBV7-8
abundance: -
j_gene: TRBJ2-1
len: 14

CDR3aa: CASSSRNRLAGVSDTQYF
CDR3nt: TGTGCCAGCAGTTCCCGAAACCGACTAGCGGGAGTTTCAGATACGCAGTATTTT
d_gene: TRBD2
v_gene: TRBV28
abundance: once
j_gene: TRBJ2-3
len: 18

CDR3aa: CASSLLAGGDIQYF
CDR3nt: TGTGCCAGCAGTTTATTAGCGGGAGGCGACATTCAGTACTTC
d_gene: TRBD2
v_gene: TRBV27
abundance: -
j_gene: TRBJ2-4
len: 14

CDR3aa: CATRNPGSWTEAFF
CDR3nt: TGTGCCACCAGAAATCCAGGGTCCTGGACTGAAGCTTTCTTT
d_gene: -
v_gene: TRBV15
abundance: -
j_gene: TRBJ1-1
len: 14

CDR3aa: CASIHTDTQYF
CDR3nt: TGTGCCAGCATCCATACAGATACGCAGTATTTT
d_gene: -
v_gene: TRBV7-9
abundance: -
j_gene: TRBJ2-3
len: 11

CDR3aa: CASSFGVRPNEKLFF
CDR3nt: TGTGCCAGCAGCTTTGGGGTCAGGCCTAATGAAAAACTGTTTTTT
d_gene: -
v_gene: TRBV5-5
abundance: -
j_gene: TRBJ1-4
len: 15

CDR3aa: CASSDVRLHSSYEQYF
CDR3nt: TGTGCCAGCAGTGACGTTAGATTACATAGTTCCTACGAGCAGTACTTC
d_gene: -
v_gene: TRBV2
abundance: -
j_gene: TRBJ2-7
len: 16

CDR3aa: CASSPQGNYGYTF
CDR3nt: TGTGCCAGCAGTCCGCAGGGTAACTATGGCTACACCTTC
d_gene: -
v_gene: TRBV6-5
abundance: -
j_gene: TRBJ1-2
len: 13

CDR3aa: CASSAGLEQYF
CDR3nt: TGTGCCAGCAGCGCGGGGCTCGAGCAGTACTTC
d_gene: -
v_gene: TRBV9
abundance: -
j_gene: TRBJ2-7
len: 11

CDR3aa: CASSHTNRGNEQFF
CDR3nt: TGTGCCAGCAGCCATACCAACAGGGGTAATGAGCAGTTCTTC
d_gene: TRBD1
v_gene: TRBV14
abundance: -
j_gene: TRBJ2-1
len: 14

CDR3aa: CSVGLAGVKETQYF
CDR3nt: TGCAGCGTGGGACTAGCGGGAGTCAAAGAGACCCAGTACTTC
d_gene: TRBD2
v_gene: TRBV29-1
abundance: -
j_gene: TRBJ2-5
len: 14

CDR3aa: CASSTGTAVEHEKLFF
CDR3nt: TGTGCCAGCAGCACCGGGACAGCCGTGGAGCATGAAAAACTGTTTTTT
d_gene: TRBD1
v_gene: TRBV11-2
abundance: -
j_gene: TRBJ1-4
len: 16

CDR3aa: CASSHSGSGHEQYF
CDR3nt: TGTGCCAGCTCCCATAGCGGGAGCGGCCACGAGCAGTACTTC
d_gene: TRBD2
v_gene: TRBV27
abundance: -
j_gene: TRBJ2-7
len: 14